These T cell receptor beta chains were read from a single sample in a study of OX40 agonist ivuxolimab in advanced cancers. The data were produced by immunoSEQ multiplex PCR, yet TCRdb's version contains in-frame clones alone and is incomplete. The top ten hold roughly 0.92% of the sample, which has fewer than 40,000 clones, roughly nine tenths seen once. Sequencing used CD4+ or CD8+ T cells sorted from blood, obtained in a trial of the OX40 agonist ivuxolimab. Every receptor here comes from an adult with an advanced solid tumor such as melanoma, head and neck, liver or kidney cancer. The CDR3 runs from the conserved cysteine through the conserved F or W. D genes are given only for firm matches. Not all rows give a size; the values are once, few, many and, for expanded clones, a class.

D: TRBD1
J: TRBJ2-1
V: TRBV18
size: .
CDR3: CASSPRDRGVHNEQFF
DNA: TGTGCCAGCTCACCAAGGGACAGGGGGGTTCACAATGAGCAGTTCTTC

D: .
J: TRBJ2-4
V: TRBV5-1
size: .
CDR3: CASSLETVSKNIQYF
DNA: TGCGCCAGCAGCTTGGAGACAGTCTCCAAAAACATTCAGTACTTC

D: TRBD2
J: TRBJ2-1
V: TRBV5-1
size: .
CDR3: CASSLGLASGTYNEQFF
DNA: TGCGCCAGCAGCTTGGGGCTTGCGAGCGGGACCTACAATGAGCAGTTCTTC

D: .
J: TRBJ2-5
V: TRBV10-3
size: once
CDR3: CAISESRVLKSDGTQYF
DNA: TGTGCCATCAGTGAGTCGAGGGTGCTGAAATCCGACGGGACCCAGTACTTC

D: TRBD2
J: TRBJ2-5
V: TRBV9
size: .
CDR3: CASSVGAGGETQYF
DNA: TGTGCCAGCAGCGTAGGAGCGGGGGGGGAGACCCAGTACTTC

D: TRBD2
J: TRBJ2-7
V: TRBV12-5
size: .
CDR3: CASGLVVTSGVHEQYF
DNA: TGTGCTAGTGGTTTGGTAGTTACTAGCGGGGTTCACGAGCAGTACTTC

D: .
J: TRBJ2-5
V: TRBV5-8
size: .
CDR3: CASSLEQRGGYETQYF
DNA: TGTGCCAGCAGCTTGGAGCAGAGAGGGGGGTACGAGACCCAGTACTTC

D: .
J: TRBJ2-2
V: TRBV27
size: .
CDR3: CASSLQMVGAGELFF
DNA: TGTGCCAGCAGCCTCCAAATGGTAGGGGCCGGGGAGCTGTTTTTT

D: .
J: TRBJ2-6
V: TRBV7-2
size: once
CDR3: CASNPVAGANVLTF
DNA: TGTGCCAGCAATCCGGTTGCTGGGGCCAACGTCCTGACTTTC

D: .
J: TRBJ2-7
V: TRBV30
size: few
CDR3: CAWRYSGPRSYEQYF
DNA: TGTGCCTGGAGATATAGCGGCCCCCGCTCCTACGAGCAGTACTTC

D: .
J: TRBJ2-4
V: TRBV23-1
size: .
CDR3: CASSHRDRLAKNIQYF
DNA: TGCGCCAGCAGTCACCGGGACCGCTTAGCCAAAAACATTCAGTACTTC

D: .
J: TRBJ2-5
V: TRBV11-2
size: .
CDR3: CASSLGAETQYF
DNA: TGTGCCAGCAGCCTCGGCGCAGAGACCCAGTACTTC

D: .
J: TRBJ2-2
V: TRBV5-1
size: .
CDR3: CASMGPANTGELFF
DNA: TGCGCCAGCATGGGACCAGCTAACACCGGGGAGCTGTTTTTT

D: .
J: TRBJ1-3
V: TRBV10-2
size: .
CDR3: CASSVGPPGNTIYF
DNA: TGCGCCAGCAGTGTTGGGCCTCCGGGAAACACCATATATTTT

D: TRBD2
J: TRBJ2-7
V: TRBV6-1
size: .
CDR3: CASRTGTTNYEQYF
DNA: TGTGCCAGCAGGACCGGGACTACCAACTACGAGCAGTACTTC

D: .
J: TRBJ1-1
V: TRBV15
size: .
CDR3: CATKIYRYTEAFF
DNA: TGTGCCACCAAGATCTACAGATACACTGAAGCTTTCTTT

D: .
J: TRBJ1-5
V: TRBV27
size: .
CDR3: CASSLRSRGLDSNQPQHF
DNA: TGTGCCAGCAGTCTACGAAGCAGGGGTTTAGATAGCAATCAGCCCCAGCATTTT

D: .
J: TRBJ1-3
V: TRBV29-1
size: .
CDR3: CSVELPSNTIYF
DNA: TGCAGCGTTGAACTCCCGTCAAACACCATATATTTT

D: TRBD1
J: TRBJ2-7
V: TRBV2
size: once
CDR3: CASSSDRVYEQYF
DNA: TGTGCCAGCAGCTCGGACAGGGTCTACGAGCAGTACTTC

D: .
J: TRBJ1-5
V: TRBV28
size: .
CDR3: CASKMVGYNQPQHF
DNA: TGTGCCAGCAAAATGGTCGGTTACAATCAGCCCCAGCATTTT

D: .
J: TRBJ1-6
V: TRBV28
size: .
CDR3: CASSFAVVGGSSYNSPLHF
DNA: TGTGCCAGCAGTTTTGCCGTGGTTGGAGGGAGCTCCTATAATTCACCCCTCCACTTT

D: .
J: TRBJ2-7
V: TRBV2
size: .
CDR3: CASSKVSDSSYEQYF
DNA: TGTGCCAGCAGTAAGGTCAGCGACAGCTCCTACGAGCAGTACTTC

D: .
J: TRBJ2-2
V: TRBV11-3
size: .
CDR3: CASSLGLIDGELFF
DNA: TGTGCCAGCAGCTTGGGCCTGATAGACGGGGAGCTGTTTTTT

D: .
J: TRBJ1-6
V: TRBV28
size: .
CDR3: CASSSTAVGLGYSPLHF
DNA: TGTGCCAGCAGCAGCACCGCGGTGGGTTTAGGTTATTCACCCCTCCACTTT

D: .
J: TRBJ1-5
V: TRBV15
size: .
CDR3: CATSRDLGGQPQHF
DNA: TGTGCCACCAGCAGAGATTTGGGAGGTCAGCCCCAGCATTTT

D: .
J: TRBJ2-1
V: TRBV29-1
size: .
CDR3: CSVEAGRSSYNEQFF
DNA: TGCAGCGTTGAAGCGGGAAGGAGCTCCTACAATGAGCAGTTCTTC

D: .
J: TRBJ1-6
V: TRBV27
size: .
CDR3: CASSPDRPYSYNSPLHF
DNA: TGTGCCAGCAGTCCAGACCGACCCTACTCCTATAATTCACCCCTCCACTTT

D: .
J: TRBJ1-3
V: TRBV7-2
size: .
CDR3: CANSLQGYSGNTIYF
DNA: TGTGCCAACAGCTTACAGGGATACTCTGGAAACACCATATATTTT

D: .
J: TRBJ2-1
V: TRBV10-2
size: .
CDR3: CASRGVGGSSNNEQFF
DNA: TGCGCCAGCAGGGGTGTGGGTGGATCCAGCAACAATGAGCAGTTCTTC

D: .
J: TRBJ2-1
V: TRBV7-9
size: .
CDR3: CASSPEGLRASYNEQFF
DNA: TGTGCCAGCAGCCCGGAGGGTCTTAGGGCTTCCTACAATGAGCAGTTCTTC

D: .
J: TRBJ1-5
V: TRBV15
size: .
CDR3: CATSRDGNQPQHF
DNA: TGTGCCACCAGCAGAGATGGGAATCAGCCCCAGCATTTT

D: .
J: TRBJ1-2
V: TRBV19
size: once
CDR3: CASIPSGVGGYGYTF
DNA: TGTGCCAGTATCCCATCAGGGGTAGGCGGCTATGGCTACACCTTC

D: TRBD1
J: TRBJ1-2
V: TRBV19
size: .
CDR3: CASSHILTGGYRDYGYTF
DNA: TGTGCCAGTAGCCACATACTCACAGGGGGCTATCGGGACTATGGCTACACCTTC

D: TRBD1
J: TRBJ1-4
V: TRBV7-2
size: .
CDR3: CASSLDRANEKLFF
DNA: TGTGCCAGCAGCTTGGACAGGGCTAATGAAAAACTGTTTTTT

D: .
J: TRBJ2-3
V: TRBV18
size: .
CDR3: CASSPPGHTTDTQYF
DNA: TGTGCCAGCTCACCACCGGGACACACCACAGATACGCAGTATTTT

D: .
J: TRBJ2-3
V: TRBV4-3
size: once
CDR3: CASSQDTRTDTQYF
DNA: TGCGCCAGCAGCCAAGATACTCGCACAGATACGCAGTATTTT

D: TRBD1
J: TRBJ2-5
V: TRBV9
size: .
CDR3: CASGQGQETQYF
DNA: TGTGCCAGCGGACAGGGCCAAGAGACCCAGTACTTC

D: TRBD2
J: TRBJ2-5
V: TRBV5-1
size: .
CDR3: CASSSTSGGSLYF
DNA: TGCGCCAGCAGTTCGACTAGCGGGGGGAGTCTGTACTTC

D: .
J: TRBJ1-5
V: TRBV5-1
size: .
CDR3: CASSLAPDSKTRNQPQHF
DNA: TGCGCCAGCAGCTTGGCCCCGGACTCCAAAACACGGAATCAGCCCCAGCATTTT

D: .
J: TRBJ2-4
V: TRBV10-3
size: once
CDR3: CAISEPLGLAKNIQYF
DNA: TGTGCCATCAGTGAACCATTAGGACTAGCCAAAAACATTCAGTACTTC

D: TRBD1
J: TRBJ1-2
V: TRBV15
size: once
CDR3: CATSRDLVGTGGYGYTF
DNA: TGTGCCACCAGCAGAGATCTCGTTGGGACAGGGGGCTATGGCTACACCTTC

D: TRBD1
J: TRBJ2-7
V: TRBV2
size: .
CDR3: CATQGVGSYEQYF
DNA: TGTGCCACCCAGGGGGTAGGCTCCTACGAGCAGTACTTC

D: .
J: TRBJ2-7
V: TRBV29-1
size: .
CDR3: CSVEIMRDHEQYF
DNA: TGCAGCGTTGAAATTATGAGGGACCACGAGCAGTACTTC

D: TRBD2
J: TRBJ2-2
V: TRBV19
size: .
CDR3: CASSIGGRRTGELFF
DNA: TGTGCCAGTAGTATAGGCGGGAGGAGAACCGGGGAGCTGTTTTTT

D: .
J: TRBJ2-2
V: TRBV6-4
size: .
CDR3: CASRNRRITGELFF
DNA: TGTGCCAGCAGGAACAGGAGAATCACCGGGGAGCTGTTTTTT

D: TRBD2
J: TRBJ2-5
V: TRBV6-1
size: .
CDR3: CASSERLAGIYETQYF
DNA: TGTGCCAGCAGTGAGCGACTAGCGGGGATATACGAGACCCAGTACTTC

D: .
J: TRBJ2-5
V: TRBV15
size: .
CDR3: CATSRSGFRETQYF
DNA: TGTGCCACCAGCAGGTCAGGGTTTAGGGAGACCCAGTACTTC

D: .
J: TRBJ1-5
V: TRBV18
size: .
CDR3: CASSPAGGQPQHF
DNA: TGTGCCAGCTCACCAGCAGGAGGACAGCCCCAGCATTTT

D: TRBD1
J: TRBJ2-7
V: TRBV29-1
size: .
CDR3: CSPGTGTYEQYF
DNA: TGCAGCCCCGGGACAGGGACCTACGAGCAGTACTTC

D: TRBD1
J: TRBJ2-3
V: TRBV29-1
size: .
CDR3: CSVRGQGNTDTQYF
DNA: TGCAGCGTACGAGGACAGGGTAACACAGATACGCAGTATTTT

D: .
J: TRBJ1-5
V: TRBV28
size: .
CDR3: CASSFNGINQPQHF
DNA: TGTGCCAGCAGTTTTAATGGGATCAATCAGCCCCAGCATTTT

D: .
J: TRBJ1-2
V: TRBV5-1
size: .
CDR3: CASSLDGRGRSGYTF
DNA: TGCGCCAGCAGCTTGGATGGCCGAGGGCGAAGTGGCTACACCTTC

D: TRBD1
J: TRBJ1-5
V: TRBV30
size: .
CDR3: CAWGRDRALNQPQHF
DNA: TGTGCCTGGGGGAGGGACAGGGCCCTAAATCAGCCCCAGCATTTT